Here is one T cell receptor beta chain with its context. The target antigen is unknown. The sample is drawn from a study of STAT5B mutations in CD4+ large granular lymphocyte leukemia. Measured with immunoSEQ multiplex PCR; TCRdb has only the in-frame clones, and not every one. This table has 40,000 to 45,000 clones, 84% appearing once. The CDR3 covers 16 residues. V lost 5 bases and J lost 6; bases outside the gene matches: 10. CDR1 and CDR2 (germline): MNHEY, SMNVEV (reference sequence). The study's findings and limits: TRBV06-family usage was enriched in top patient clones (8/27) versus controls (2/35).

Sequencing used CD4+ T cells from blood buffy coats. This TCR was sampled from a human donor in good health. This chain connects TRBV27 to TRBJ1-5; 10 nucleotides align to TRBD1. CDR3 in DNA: TGTGCCAGCAGTCCTTCGCTGGGACAGGGGAGTCAGCCCCAGCATTTT. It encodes CASSPSLGQGSQPQHF.